These T cell receptor beta chains were read from a single sample in a study of cytomegalovirus exposure and HLA in healthy donors. Produced via immunoSEQ multiplex PCR; TCRdb's table is partial and in-frame only. Of around 210,000 clones in the sample, about 85% are singletons; the top ten hold approximately 0.4%. The sample taken for sequencing was PBMCs. The receptors here all came from a male donor in good health and CMV-seropositive. CDR3s include the opening cysteine and the closing phenylalanine or tryptophan. A D gene is named only where the DNA matches it firmly. Where a row states a size, it is once, few, many or the class of an expanded clone; other rows omit it.

d_call | j_call | v_call | clone_size | cdr3_aa | cdr3_nt
. | TRBJ1-5 | TRBV19 | once | CATRASNQPQHF | TGTGCCACCAGGGCTTCCAATCAGCCCCAGCATTTT
. | TRBJ1-1 | TRBV19 | . | CASSPGGRGPTEAFF | TGTGCCAGTAGTCCCGGGGGACGCGGGCCCACTGAAGCTTTCTTT
TRBD2 | TRBJ2-7 | TRBV28 | . | CASSPGLAASYEQYF | TGTGCCAGCAGTCCGGGACTAGCGGCTTCCTACGAGCAGTACTTC
. | TRBJ2-7 | TRBV7-6 | . | CASARGAHEQYF | TGTGCCAGCGCCCGCGGGGCCCACGAGCAGTACTTC
TRBD1 | TRBJ2-7 | TRBV4-3 | few | CASSQRTTGTGVLNEQYF | TGCGCCAGCAGCCAAAGGACGACCGGGACAGGGGTTTTGAACGAGCAGTACTTC
TRBD2 | TRBJ2-7 | TRBV6-5 | . | CASSYPTTSGGRKYF | TGTGCCAGCAGTTACCCCACGACGTCGGGAGGGAGGAAGTACTTC
. | TRBJ2-3 | TRBV27 | . | CASSPRSGQSTDTQYF | TGTGCCAGCAGTCCACGGTCAGGGCAGAGCACAGATACGCAGTATTTT
. | TRBJ2-7 | TRBV19 | . | CASSKENYEQYF | TGTGCCAGTAGTAAGGAGAATTACGAGCAGTACTTC
. | TRBJ1-6 | TRBV7-6 | . | CASSLNGDLPLHF | TGTGCCAGCAGTCTGAACGGGGATTTACCCCTCCACTTT
. | TRBJ2-2 | TRBV15 | once | CATSSSIPGELFF | TGTGCCACCAGCAGTTCTATTCCCGGGGAGCTGTTTTTT
. | TRBJ1-5 | TRBV19 | . | CASRDSSNQPQHF | TGTGCCAGTAGGGACAGTAGCAATCAGCCCCAGCATTTT
TRBD1 | TRBJ2-2 | TRBV27 | . | CASRTGDRTNTGELFF | TGTGCCAGCCGGACTGGGGACAGAACGAACACCGGGGAGCTGTTTTTT
. | TRBJ2-6 | TRBV9 | once | CASSVLAGANVLTF | TGTGCCAGCAGCGTATTGGCCGGGGCCAACGTCCTGACTTTC
TRBD2 | TRBJ2-1 | TRBV6-6 | few | CASRTTSGNYNEQFF | TGTGCCAGCAGAACGACTAGCGGAAATTACAATGAGCAGTTCTTC
TRBD1 | TRBJ2-1 | TRBV10-3 | . | CAISLGQGFNEQFF | TGTGCCATCAGTCTTGGACAGGGGTTTAATGAGCAGTTCTTC
. | TRBJ1-1 | TRBV5-4 | few | CASSLGLHTEAFF | TGTGCCAGCAGCTTGGGGCTGCACACTGAAGCTTTCTTT
TRBD1 | TRBJ2-5 | TRBV4-1 | . | CASSPPDRATETQYF | TGCGCCAGCAGCCCCCCGGACAGGGCGACAGAGACCCAGTACTTC
. | TRBJ2-2 | TRBV2 | . | CASRGGPGELFF | TGTGCCAGCAGGGGTGGGCCCGGGGAGCTGTTTTTT
TRBD2 | TRBJ2-7 | TRBV5-4 | . | CASSRGLAGSYEQYF | TGTGCCAGCAGCAGGGGACTAGCGGGGTCCTACGAGCAGTACTTC
. | TRBJ2-3 | TRBV9 | . | CASSVGGDPWDTQYF | TGTGCCAGCAGCGTAGGAGGCGATCCTTGGGATACGCAGTATTTT
TRBD1 | TRBJ2-7 | TRBV7-7 | few | CASSFGTAHEQYF | TGTGCCAGCAGCTTCGGGACAGCCCACGAGCAGTACTTC
. | TRBJ2-7 | TRBV28 | . | CASSPVKPYEQYF | TGTGCCAGCAGCCCGGTGAAGCCCTACGAGCAGTACTTC
. | TRBJ1-1 | TRBV9 | . | CASSGGFRNTEAFF | TGTGCCAGCAGCGGCGGGTTTAGGAACACTGAAGCTTTCTTT
TRBD1 | TRBJ2-7 | TRBV7-9 | . | CASSLVVGQGYEQYF | TGTGCCAGCAGCTTAGTGGTGGGACAGGGCTACGAGCAGTACTTC